This paragraph covers one T cell receptor beta chain sequence. There is no known antigen for this receptor. Base qualities are not recorded, but no much larger clone differs from it by a single base. This record comes from a study of beta chain features in type 1 diabetes (dated by TCRdb to about 2018). Some background on the complete study: No differences in mean age, gender distribution, total cell number or subset yield were found between patients and healthy donors. A total of around 100 million sorted cells were examined across all samples, and RNA yield correlated strongly with the number of cells per subset. Regulatory and stem cell-like memory subsets were obtained from only 8 patients and roughly 8 healthy donors, while naive and central memory subsets were obtained from all 30 or so donors. The study compared TCRB repertoires of sorted circulating CD4+ T cell subsets between recently diagnosed type 1 diabetes patients and matched healthy donors. Overall results and qualifications from the work: Patients with type 1 diabetes made fewer insertions and deleted more nucleotides at VDJ recombination sites, implying thymic rearrangement abnormalities. Shorter templates might be favored by PCR, yet because patient and control samples were amplified and corrected together, any such skew would affect both groups equally. HLA sub-analyses involved small numbers of individuals, so any influence of HLA type on TCRB rearrangement remained unresolved. Sequencing cDNA rather than genomic DNA could over-represent highly expressing activated cells, although activation and CD3 levels did not differ between groups. Naive, central memory and regulatory TCRB repertoires appeared more similar among patients than among healthy donors. In all four CD4+ subsets, TCRB CDR3 length was moderately but significantly shorter in type 1 diabetes patients.

From each donor, a single peripheral blood sample of around 120 mL on average was drawn into heparinised tubes. A BD FACSAria II was used to sort naive, central memory, regulatory and stem cell-like memory CD4+ T cells with a panel that included CD45RO, CCR7, CD25, CD127, CD95 and CD27. All sorted populations exceeded 95% purity. Right away, PBMCs were isolated by Lymphoprep density gradient centrifugation and were stained directly, with no culture step. So that batch effects would be minimized, each experiment stained and sorted samples in pairs, pairing one healthy donor with one patient. CDR1 and CDR2 were assigned from the germline V gene as MGHDK and SYGVNS. The junction carries 11 bases between V and J, which are trimmed by 5 bases and 1 base respectively. The CDR3 holds 14 amino acids from the cysteine to the phenylalanine. Just CDR3 DNA is preserved here, 42 bases in frame from base 1. The entire amount of isolated RNA was reverse transcribed using the High Capacity cDNA Reverse Transcription Kit, so the sequenced TCRB transcripts were expressed ones. Deep immunoSEQ sequencing was performed on naive, central memory and regulatory T cell samples, with an average of roughly 3.5 million total reads per sample. Sorted cells were lysed in RLT buffer and RNA was extracted with DNase-treated RNeasy Micro or Mini kits, depending on cell number. To prevent cross-contamination, every cell subset was processed on its own, while patient and healthy donor samples were processed together. TCRB sequences were amplified from cDNA with the immunoSEQ multiplex PCR, producing 87-bp fragments spanning the CDR3 region. Sequencing of the amplicons was done on the Illumina HiSeq platform. Per the authors' processing: PCR bias was corrected computationally using synthetic template baselines, and reads within Hamming distance 2 were collapsed, with unmergeable singletons discarded. Reads were aligned to IMGT to assign V, D and J genes, CDR3 length, and insertions or deletions at six rearrangement sites. Within each subset, clonotype counts were normalized to sorted cell number, after which true diversity and Gini coefficients were computed with the tcR R package. Repertoire sharing was quantified using the overlap coefficient calculated on TCRB nucleotide sequences. Out-of-frame TCRB sequences from naive cells were analyzed as a proxy for the pre-selection repertoire. The clones in this table, taken by TCRdb from immuneACCESS, are in-frame only. Not every clone is retained; where verified, under half of the shortfall comes from an unresolved V gene, and the cause of the rest is unknown. Clone size and V and J calls were adopted from that table, with D and trimming inferred from the DNA. Present in this sample are about 620,000 clones, about 14% of which were seen just once. Around 0.095% of the sample rests with the top ten.

The source of this sequence is a man between 18 and 29 years old in good health. Sequenced sample: naive CD4+ T cells from blood. The cell subset or site label on this specimen signifies: true naive CD4+ T cells. Recombination linked TRBV25-1 to TRBJ1-1; perhaps TRBD1 is the D gene, with 5 bases matching. The DNA sequence is as follows: TGTGCCAGCAGTCCTAAAGGGACGAACACTGAAGCTTTCTTT. Translated, this is CASSPKGTNTEAFF.